This TCR beta chain stems from a study of monozygotic twins with cystic fibrosis. Sequencing was performed with immunoSEQ multiplex PCR; in TCRdb, only in-frame clones are kept and a portion is missing. The sample gives roughly 25,000 clones, less than 95% of which show up once; 0.29% is in the top ten. The CDR3 is 14 residues long. The germline gives CDR1 LNHNV, CDR2 YYDKDF (reference sequence). Deletions cut 1 base from V and 9 bases from J, with 16 bases between. Source material: blood. This TCR derives from a girl aged 2 to 10 with cystic fibrosis. The J gene is TRBJ2-7, the V gene TRBV15, with a tentative D call TRBD2 (5 bases). Here the CDR3 DNA reads TGTGCCACCAGCAGAGTCGCCGCGAGCCGGGGGCAGTACTTC. Protein sequence: CATSRVAASRGQYF.